A single sample gave rise to the 16 T cell receptor beta chains below, sequenced in a study of identical twins. Each CDR3 protein is one row after TCRdb ran MiXCR on the 5' RACE reads. The sample has 1,800,000 or so distinct CDR3 sequences, about 32% seen once. Sample: cord blood. Receptors originate from a newborn girl in good health.

This clonotype was counted only a few times. The chain employs TRBV12-3 or TRBV12-4 and TRBJ1-2; D may be TRBD1 (5 bases). V was shortened by 7 bases and J by 5 bases, with 17 bases between the two germline ends. This CDR3 has 14 amino acids. CDR3 sequence reads: CASNLGGFGYGYTF. The CDR3 DNA reads as TGTGCCAGCAACCTGGGGGGGTTCGGGTATGGCTACACCTTC.

The V call is TRBV24-1, the J call TRBJ2-1; D perhaps matches TRBD1 (6 bases). Trimming stripped 7 bases from V and 7 bases from J, with 13 bases between. The CDR3 runs to 13 residues. Germline-derived CDR1 and CDR2 are KGHDR and SFDVKD. The CDR3 nucleotides read TGTGCCACCAGCCTCTCAGGGGCAAATGAGCAGTTCTTC. This sequence encodes CATSLSGANEQFF.

The V call is TRBV20-1, the J call TRBJ2-1, with D perhaps TRBD1 (5 bases). V was clipped by 4 bases and J by 2 bases, with 15 bases between them. Germline lookup yields CDR1 DFQATT and CDR2 SNEGSKA (reference sequence). The CDR3 is 15 amino acids. The CDR3 DNA sequence: TGCAGTGCTATAGCAGGGAACGGCGCCTACAATGAGCAGTTCTTC. Protein sequence: CSAIAGNGAYNEQFF.

The chain has TRBV25-1 and TRBJ2-5; the D call may be TRBD1 or TRBD2 (5 bases each). Trimming stripped 1 base from V and 1 base from J, with 7 bases between. The germline CDR1 and CDR2 sequences are MGHDK and SYGVNS. The CDR3 extends over 14 amino acids. The CDR3 loop is CASSEWGIQETQYF. Written as DNA, the CDR3 is TGTGCCAGCAGTGAATGGGGGATCCAAGAGACCCAGTACTTC.

The chain couples TRBV2 to TRBJ1-1, with D perhaps matching TRBD1 (6 bases). This CDR3 region has 12 residues. Germline values: CDR1 SNHLY, CDR2 FYNNEI. V was pared by 9 bases and J by 10 bases, with 18 bases between. The DNA for the CDR3 is TGTGCCAGAAGGCGGTCCGGGACATTAGCTTTCTTT. Translating gives CARRRSGTLAFF.

The V call is TRBV2, the J call TRBJ2-1, with D possibly matching TRBD1 (5 bases). Germline V gives CDR1 SNHLY, CDR2 FYNNEI. V was shortened by 2 bases and J by 6 bases, with 11 bases between the two germline ends. This CDR3 has 14 amino acids. CDR3 amino acids: CASSESGALNEQFF. In DNA, the CDR3 is TGTGCCAGCAGTGAAAGTGGGGCCCTCAATGAGCAGTTCTTC.

The gene calls are TRBV10-3 and TRBJ2-6; possibly TRBD2 for D (5 bases). Trimming shortened V by 5 bases and J by 2 bases, and 10 bases separated the two germline ends. Germline V gene sequence: CDR1 ENHRY, CDR2 SYGVKD. The CDR3 spans 15 residues. CDR3 sequence: CAISFGEPGANVLTF. CDR3 DNA sequence: TGTGCCATCAGTTTCGGGGAGCCTGGGGCCAACGTCCTGACTTTC.

Many counts were recorded for this clonotype. The rearrangement joins TRBV3-1 to TRBJ2-3; D call uncertain. This CDR3 region has 13 residues. Germline V gene lookup returns CDR1 LGHDT and CDR2 YNNKEL (reference sequence). V lost 1 base and J 6 bases, leaving 8 bases between the germline ends. The CDR3 loop reads CASSQVVSDTQYF. CDR3 sequence (DNA): TGTGCCAGCAGCCAAGTAGTATCCGATACGCAGTATTTT.

The chain joins TRBV29-1 to TRBJ2-1, with TRBD1 identical over 9 bases. CDR3 length equals 16 residues. CDR1 is SQVTM and CDR2 is ANQGSEA in the germline V gene. V gave up 2 bases and J gave up 5 bases; unmatched junction bases: 10. CDR3 DNA sequence: TGCAGCGTTGAAAAAGCCGGGACAGGGAGCCACAATGAGCAGTTCTTC. Translating gives CSVEKAGTGSHNEQFF.

This clonotype has just a few counts. The chain combines TRBV5-1 with TRBJ2-3; a weak D match, TRBD2 (5 bases). V was pared by 2 bases and J by 0 bases, with 10 bases between. Per the germline V gene, CDR1 is SGHRS and CDR2 is YFSETQ. The CDR3 consists of 15 residues. CDR3 DNA: TGCGCCAGCAGCTTAGCGGAACTTAGCACAGATACGCAGTATTTT. Protein sequence: CASSLAELSTDTQYF.

This clonotype was observed a handful of times. The J gene is TRBJ1-2, the V gene TRBV29-1, with 9 bases lining up with TRBD1. The V segment lost 4 bases and the J segment 1 base; nucleotides outside the gene matches: 4. From germline, CDR1 is SQVTM and CDR2 ANQGSEA. The CDR3 covers 14 residues. Here the CDR3 reads CSVGTGAFNYGYTF. DNA of the CDR3: TGCAGCGTTGGGACAGGGGCTTTTAACTATGGCTACACCTTC.

This chain connects TRBV5-1 to TRBJ2-7; the match to TRBD2 covers 9 bases. Near its end, the DNA agrees better with TRBJ2-4, so the J call may be wrong. The CDR3 has 16 residues. From germline, CDR1 is SGHRS and CDR2 YFSETQ. The CDR3 bases are TGCGCCAGCAGTGGGACTAGCCCTCCCAGCGCGAACATTCAGTACTTC. Translation gives CASSGTSPPSANIQYF.

This clonotype was seen ten or more times. The chain has TRBV11-2 and TRBJ2-1, with TRBD2 matching over 7 bases. This CDR3 spans 16 amino acids. In germline, CDR1 is SGHAT, CDR2 FQNNGV. The J segment lost 4 bases and the V segment lost 5 bases, leaving 11 bases of the junction unmatched. The CDR3 loop reads CASSHPGAGVYNEQFF. Written as DNA, the CDR3 is TGTGCCAGCAGCCACCCTGGGGCGGGAGTTTACAATGAGCAGTTCTTC.

The chain joins TRBV5-1 to TRBJ2-2; the D gene is possibly TRBD1 (5 bases). The germline gives CDR1 SGHRS, CDR2 YFSETQ. Trimming shortened V by 1 base and J by 4 bases, and 17 bases separated the two germline ends. The CDR3 is 17 residues long. CDR3 sequence reads: CASSLKGAMALTGELFF. The CDR3 nucleotides are TGCGCCAGCAGCTTGAAAGGGGCAATGGCCCTCACCGGGGAGCTGTTTTTT. Full variable domain (outside the CDR3, taken from reference TRBV5-1 and TRBJ2-2): KAGVTQTPRYLIKTRGQQVTLSCSPISGHRSVSWYQQTPGQGLQFLFEYFSETQRNKGNFPGRFSGRQFSNSRSEMNVSTLELGDSALYLCASSLKGAMALTGELFFGEGSRLTVL.

This clonotype was counted a few times. The genes are TRBV7-9 and TRBJ2-3; TRBD2 matches at 12 bases. V lost 5 bases, J lost 6 bases, and 12 bases stayed unmatched. This CDR3 is built from 17 residues. Germline lookup yields CDR1 SEHNR and CDR2 FQNEAQ (reference sequence). This CDR3 is CASSLDLLAGGQDTQYF. As DNA, the CDR3 is TGTGCCAGCAGCCTAGATCTACTAGCGGGGGGCCAGGATACGCAGTATTTT.

The rearrangement joins TRBV6-5 to TRBJ2-7; 9 bases align to TRBD2. This CDR3 is 15 amino acids long. V lost 2 bases to trimming and J lost 0 bases; unmatched junction nucleotides: 2. Looked up from germline, CDR1 is MNHEY and CDR2 is SVGAGI. As DNA, the CDR3 is TGTGCCAGCAGTTACGGGACTAGCTCCTCCTACGAGCAGTACTTC. Its protein is CASSYGTSSSYEQYF.